The 17 T cell receptor beta chains below were found in one sample sequenced in a study of blood T cell repertoires in COVID-19. The protocol was immunoSEQ multiplex PCR, while the TCRdb copy is restricted to in-frame clones and leaves out a portion. Of tens of thousands of clones listed, over 80% were seen once; the top ten hold about 3%. The sample taken for sequencing was peripheral blood. The receptors here all came from a human donor in a cohort sampled during active COVID-19.

This clone was seen only once. This rearrangement joins TRBV18 to TRBJ1-2, with a weak D call TRBD1 (6 bases). V was trimmed by 4 bases and J by 4 bases, leaving 13 bases between them. Germline CDR1 and CDR2: KGHSH and LQKENI. The CDR3 consists of 14 residues. As DNA, the CDR3 is TGTGCCAGCTCACAGAGGACAGACGGCTATGGCTACACCTTC. Residues: CASSQRTDGYGYTF. The complete variable domain, with remaining parts taken from reference TRBV18 and TRBJ1-2, reads NAGVMQNPRHLVRRRGQEARLRCSPMKGHSHVYWYRQLPEEGLKFMVYLQKENIIDESGMPKERFSAEFPKEGPSILRIQQVVRGDSAAYFCASSQRTDGYGYTFGSGTRLTVV.

The rearrangement uses TRBV20-1 and TRBJ1-4, with a possible D match to TRBD1 (5 bases). Trimming took 3 bases from V and 6 from J, leaving 14 bases between them. Germline V CDR1 and CDR2: DFQATT, SNEGSKA (reference sequence). The CDR3 consists of 14 residues. CDR3 coding DNA: TGCAGTGCTAGTAAGGACACGTCCTATGAAAAACTGTTTTTT. As protein: CSASKDTSYEKLFF.

Worth noting for this clone: A read error may produce the germline difference seen at one junction end. V and J are TRBV5-4 and TRBJ2-3; 8 nucleotides line up with TRBD2. Germline lookup yields CDR1 SGHNT and CDR2 YYREEE (reference sequence). The CDR3 loop spans 15 amino acids. CDR3 DNA sequence: TGTGCCGTAACTAGCGGACCGACAGATACGCGGGGGGCGGATTTT. Protein sequence: CAVTSGPTDTRGADF.

The V call is TRBV7-9, the J call TRBJ2-1; TRBD2 matches at 12 bases. The germline CDR1 and CDR2 sequences are SEHNR and FQNEAQ (reference sequence). The CDR3 is 16 amino acids. J was trimmed by 5 bases and V by 5 bases; bases with no gene match: 7. CDR3 amino acids: CASSPAGLAGHNEQFF. DNA for the CDR3: TGTGCCAGCAGCCCTGCGGGACTAGCGGGTCACAATGAGCAGTTCTTC. Drawing the rest from reference TRBV7-9 and TRBJ2-1, the complete variable domain is DTGVSQNPRHKITKRGQNVTFRCDPISEHNRLYWYRQTLGQGPEFLTYFQNEAQLEKSRLLSDRFSAERPKGSFSTLEIQRTEQGDSAMYLCASSPAGLAGHNEQFFGPGTRLTVL.

The V call is TRBV7-9, the J call TRBJ2-1; no reliable D call. The V end lost 5 bases, the J end lost 6 bases, and 20 bases lay between the germline ends. The CDR3 spans 16 residues. Germline V CDR1 and CDR2: SEHNR, FQNEAQ (reference sequence). The CDR3 DNA reads as TGTGCCAGCAGCGCCAACAGAGTTCTTGACGTCAATGAGCAGTTCTTC. Its protein is CASSANRVLDVNEQFF.

The sample holds a few counts of this clone. The genes are TRBV19 and TRBJ1-5, with D unresolved. Germline CDR1 and CDR2: LNHDA and SQIVND (reference sequence). This CDR3 comprises 17 residues. V gave up 1 base and J gave up 0 bases, with 13 bases separating them. The CDR3 DNA sequence: TGTGCCAGTAGTATAGTATGGGCAGGCAATAGCAATCAGCCCCAGCATTTT. Translated: CASSIVWAGNSNQPQHF.

The rearrangement joins TRBV5-5 to TRBJ1-2, with TRBD1 identical over 7 bases. From germline, CDR1 is SGHKS and CDR2 YYEKEE (reference sequence). V trimming: 0 bases; J trimming: 0 bases; junction bases outside the gene matches: 14. The CDR3 is 19 residues long. The DNA of the CDR3 is TGTGCCAGCAGCTTGGGTCTTGGAGGGGGCCCACTTTCTAACTATGGCTACACCTTC. It specifies CASSLGLGGGPLSNYGYTF.

Here the CDR3 reads CASSGASGTRNQPQHF. DNA for the CDR3: TGTGCCAGCAGCGGCGCTTCCGGGACACGCAATCAGCCCCAGCATTTT. This rearrangement joins TRBV7-2 to TRBJ1-5; weak D call: TRBD1 (6 bases). Germline assignment: CDR1 SGHTA and CDR2 FQGNSA. The V end lost 5 bases, the J end lost 2 bases, and 16 bases lay between the germline ends. The CDR3 spans 16 residues.

The chain links TRBV5-1 to TRBJ2-7, with TRBD2 matching 7 bases. CDR1 SGHRS and CDR2 YFSETQ come from the germline V gene. The CDR3 consists of 16 residues. The V gene end was trimmed by 4 bases and the J gene end by 6 bases; junction bases not matched to a gene: 16. CDR3 bases: TGCGCCAGCAGCCCGGGAGGATCAGGGATAGGATCCGAGCAGTACTTC. Protein: CASSPGGSGIGSEQYF.

J is TRBJ1-6 and V is TRBV27; TRBD1 might be the D (5 bases). Germline CDR1 reads MNHEY; CDR2 reads SMNVEV (reference sequence). This CDR3 has 15 amino acids. Trimming stripped 5 bases from V and 7 bases from J, with 15 bases between. The CDR3 is CASSPAKGLNSPLHF. For the CDR3, the DNA is TGTGCCAGCAGTCCGGCAAAGGGGCTCAATTCACCCCTCCACTTT.

The rearrangement uses TRBV2 and TRBJ2-5, with D maybe TRBD1 (6 bases). V was pared by 5 bases and J by 4 bases, with 14 bases between. Germline CDR1 and CDR2: SNHLY and FYNNEI. This CDR3 spans 14 amino acids. The CDR3 here is CASSRQGLRETQYF. The CDR3 coding sequence is TGTGCCAGCAGTCGGCAGGGGTTGCGAGAGACCCAGTACTTC.

The chain joins TRBV11-3 to TRBJ2-5; D is ambiguous. The V gene lost 5 bases and the J gene lost 5 bases, with 12 bases spanning the gap. The germline CDR1 and CDR2 sequences are SGHNT and YENEEA. The CDR3 is made up of 13 amino acids. CDR3 amino acids: CASSRHPGETQYF. The CDR3 DNA reads TGTGCCAGCAGCCGACACCCCGGTGAGACCCAGTACTTC.

The V call is TRBV6-2 or TRBV6-3, the J call TRBJ2-1; 7 positions agree with TRBD1. The CDR3 length is 15 residues. From germline, CDR1 is MNHEY and CDR2 SVGEGT. With V trimmed by 2 bases and J by 4 bases, 5 bases remained unmatched. The CDR3 loop reads CASSYDSRGYNEQFF. CDR3 sequence (DNA): TGTGCCAGCAGTTACGATAGCAGGGGGTACAATGAGCAGTTCTTC.

This rearrangement joins TRBV7-2 to TRBJ1-4; D possibly corresponds to TRBD1 (6 bases). Germline V gene lookup returns CDR1 SGHTA and CDR2 FQGNSA. V was clipped by 6 bases and J by 0 bases, with 14 bases between them. The CDR3 covers 16 residues. Written as DNA, the CDR3 is TGTGCCAGCAGTAATCGGGAGGGGGCAACTAATGAAAAACTGTTTTTT. This translates into CASSNREGATNEKLFF.

The chain couples TRBV2 to TRBJ2-5; 8 bases map to TRBD2. Germline CDR1 is SNHLY and CDR2 is FYNNEI. After removal of 4 bases from V and 3 bases from J, the junction contained 7 bases not matched to a gene. The CDR3 runs 15 residues. The CDR3 bases are TGTGCCAGCAGTGGGCCCGGGGGGGTTAAAGAGACCCAGTACTTC. Protein: CASSGPGGVKETQYF.

The chain links TRBV18 to TRBJ2-2; 10 bases are shared with TRBD2. The CDR3 sequence is 16 residues long. CDR1 is KGHSH and CDR2 is LQKENI in the germline V gene. After removal of 6 bases from V and 4 bases from J, the junction contained 8 bases not matched to a gene. CDR3 sequence (DNA): TGTGCCAGCTCGCCAACTAGCGGGATCCTCACCGGGGAGCTGTTTTTT. This codes for CASSPTSGILTGELFF.

The rearrangement links TRBV6-5 to TRBJ2-5; maybe TRBD1 (6 bases). Trimming removed 5 bases from V and 7 bases from J, with 11 bases in between. The germline V gene encodes CDR1 MNHEY and CDR2 SVGAGI. There are 12 residues in the CDR3. The CDR3 sequence: CASSPGVGTQYF. CDR3 sequence (DNA): TGTGCCAGCAGTCCAGGGGTCGGGACCCAGTACTTC.